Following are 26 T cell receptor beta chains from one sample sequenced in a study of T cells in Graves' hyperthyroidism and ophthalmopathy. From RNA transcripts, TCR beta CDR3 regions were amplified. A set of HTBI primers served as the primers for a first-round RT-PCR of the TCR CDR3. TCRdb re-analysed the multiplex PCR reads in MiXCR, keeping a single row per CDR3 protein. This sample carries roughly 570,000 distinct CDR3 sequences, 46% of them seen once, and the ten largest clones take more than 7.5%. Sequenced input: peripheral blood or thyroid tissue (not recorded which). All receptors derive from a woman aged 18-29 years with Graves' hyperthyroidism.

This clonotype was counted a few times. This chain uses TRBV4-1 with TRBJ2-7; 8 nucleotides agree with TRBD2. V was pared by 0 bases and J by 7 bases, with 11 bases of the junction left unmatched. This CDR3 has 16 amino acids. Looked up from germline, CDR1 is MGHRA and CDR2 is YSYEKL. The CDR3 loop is CASSQDPPGGTGEQYF. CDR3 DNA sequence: TGCGCCAGCAGCCAAGACCCCCCGGGAGGGACGGGAGAGCAGTACTTC.

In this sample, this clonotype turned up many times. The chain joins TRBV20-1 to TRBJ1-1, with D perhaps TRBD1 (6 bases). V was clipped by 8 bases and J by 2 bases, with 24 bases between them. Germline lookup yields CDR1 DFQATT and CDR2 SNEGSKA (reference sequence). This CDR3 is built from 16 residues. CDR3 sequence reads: CSTTQGPKPVNTEAFF. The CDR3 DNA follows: TGCAGTACAACTCAGGGGCCTAAACCCGTAAACACTGAAGCTTTCTTT.

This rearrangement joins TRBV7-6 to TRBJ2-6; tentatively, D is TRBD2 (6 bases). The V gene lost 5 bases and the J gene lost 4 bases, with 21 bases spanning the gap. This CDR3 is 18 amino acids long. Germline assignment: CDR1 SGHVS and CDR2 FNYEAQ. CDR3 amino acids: CASSPPGGIGTGANVLTF. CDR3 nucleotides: TGTGCCAGCAGCCCCCCAGGAGGGATCGGCACCGGGGCCAACGTCCTGACTTTC. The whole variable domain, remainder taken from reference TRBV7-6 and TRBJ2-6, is GAGVSQSPRYKVTKRGQDVALRCDPISGHVSLYWYRQALGQGPEFLTYFNYEAQQDKSGLPNDRFSAERPEGSISTLTIQRTEQRDSAMYRCASSPPGGIGTGANVLTFGAGSRLTVL.

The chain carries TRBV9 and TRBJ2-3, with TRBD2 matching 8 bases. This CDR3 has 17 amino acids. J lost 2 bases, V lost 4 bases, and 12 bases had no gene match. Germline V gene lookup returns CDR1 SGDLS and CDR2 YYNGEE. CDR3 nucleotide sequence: TGTGCCAGCAGCCGTTCAACCGGGACTAGGCACACAGATACGCAGTATTTT. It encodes CASSRSTGTRHTDTQYF.

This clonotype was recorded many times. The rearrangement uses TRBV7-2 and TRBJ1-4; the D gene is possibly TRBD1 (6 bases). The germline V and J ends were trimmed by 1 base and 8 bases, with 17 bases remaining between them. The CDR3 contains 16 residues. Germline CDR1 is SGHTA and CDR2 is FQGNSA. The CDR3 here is CASSLGSPGGGEKLFF. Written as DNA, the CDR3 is TGTGCCAGCAGCTTAGGGTCCCCGGGGGGCGGGGAAAAACTGTTTTTT.

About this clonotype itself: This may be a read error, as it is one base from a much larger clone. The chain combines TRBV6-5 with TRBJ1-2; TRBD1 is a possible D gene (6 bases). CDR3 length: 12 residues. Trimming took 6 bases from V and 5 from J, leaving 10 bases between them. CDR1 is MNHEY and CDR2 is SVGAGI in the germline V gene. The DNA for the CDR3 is TGTGCCAGCAGACCTACAGGGTATGGCTACACCTTC. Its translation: CASRPTGYGYTF.

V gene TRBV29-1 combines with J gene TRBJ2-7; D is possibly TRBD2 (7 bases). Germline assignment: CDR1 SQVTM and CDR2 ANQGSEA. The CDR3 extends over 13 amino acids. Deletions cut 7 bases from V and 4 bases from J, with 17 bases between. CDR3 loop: CSAGGRGGYEQYF. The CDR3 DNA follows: TGCAGCGCTGGGGGCAGGGGAGGGTACGAGCAGTACTTC.

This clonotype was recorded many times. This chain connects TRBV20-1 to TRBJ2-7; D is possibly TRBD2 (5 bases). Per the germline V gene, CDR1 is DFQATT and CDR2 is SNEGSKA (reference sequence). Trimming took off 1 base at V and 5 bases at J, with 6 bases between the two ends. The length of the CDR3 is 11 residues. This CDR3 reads CSARVLDEQYF. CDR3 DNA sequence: TGCAGTGCTAGAGTACTAGACGAGCAGTACTTC.

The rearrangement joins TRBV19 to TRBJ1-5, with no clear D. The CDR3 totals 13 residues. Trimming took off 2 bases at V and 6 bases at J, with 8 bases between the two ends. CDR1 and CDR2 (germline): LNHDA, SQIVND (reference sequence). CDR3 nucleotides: TGTGCCAGTAGTATAACGGCCTTTCAGCCCCAGCATTTT. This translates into CASSITAFQPQHF.

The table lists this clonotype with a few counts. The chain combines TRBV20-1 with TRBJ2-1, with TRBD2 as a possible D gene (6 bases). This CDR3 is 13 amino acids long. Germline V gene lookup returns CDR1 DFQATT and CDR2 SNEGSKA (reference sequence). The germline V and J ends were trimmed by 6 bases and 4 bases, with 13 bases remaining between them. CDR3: CSAPGVSYNEQFF. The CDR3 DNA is TGCAGTGCCCCGGGAGTATCTTACAATGAGCAGTTCTTC.

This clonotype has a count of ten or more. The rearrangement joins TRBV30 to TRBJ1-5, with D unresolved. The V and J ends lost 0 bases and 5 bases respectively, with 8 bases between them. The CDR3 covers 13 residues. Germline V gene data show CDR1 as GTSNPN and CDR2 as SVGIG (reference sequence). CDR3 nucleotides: TGTGCCTGGAGTGTACGGGGTTATCAGCCCCAGCATTTT. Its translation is CAWSVRGYQPQHF.

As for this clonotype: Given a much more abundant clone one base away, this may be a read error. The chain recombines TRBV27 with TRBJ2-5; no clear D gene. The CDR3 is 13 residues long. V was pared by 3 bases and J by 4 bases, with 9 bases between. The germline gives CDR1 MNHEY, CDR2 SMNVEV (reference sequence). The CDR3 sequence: CASSFWSGETQYF. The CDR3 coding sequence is TGTGCCAGCAGTTTTTGGTCGGGAGAGACCCAGTACTTC.

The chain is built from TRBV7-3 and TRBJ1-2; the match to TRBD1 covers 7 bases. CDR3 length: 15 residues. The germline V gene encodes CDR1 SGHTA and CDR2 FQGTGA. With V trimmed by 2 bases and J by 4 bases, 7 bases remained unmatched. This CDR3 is CASSLDRVNFYGYTF. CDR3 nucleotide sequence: TGTGCCAGCAGCTTAGACAGGGTGAACTTCTATGGCTACACCTTC.

The CDR3, as DNA: TGTGCCAGTGATCAGGGGACTCCAGACACTGAAGCTTTCTTT. Protein sequence: CASDQGTPDTEAFF. This rearrangement joins TRBV2 to TRBJ1-1, with a tentative D call TRBD1 (6 bases). Germline CDR1 reads SNHLY; CDR2 reads FYNNEI. Trimming removed 9 bases at V and 3 bases at J, with 17 bases between. The CDR3 covers 14 residues.

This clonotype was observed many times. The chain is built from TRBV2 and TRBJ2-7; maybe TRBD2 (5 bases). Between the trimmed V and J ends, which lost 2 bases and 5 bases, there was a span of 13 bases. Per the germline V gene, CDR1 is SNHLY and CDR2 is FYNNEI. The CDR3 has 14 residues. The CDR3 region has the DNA TGTGCCAGCAGTGAATTGTCTAGCACCCACGAGCAGTACTTC. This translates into CASSELSSTHEQYF. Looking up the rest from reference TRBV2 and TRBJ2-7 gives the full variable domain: EPEVTQTPSHQVTQMGQEVILRCVPISNHLYFYWYRQILGQKVEFLVSFYNNEISEKSEIFDDQFSVERPDGSNFTLKIRSTKLEDSAMYFCASSELSSTHEQYFGPGTRLTVT.

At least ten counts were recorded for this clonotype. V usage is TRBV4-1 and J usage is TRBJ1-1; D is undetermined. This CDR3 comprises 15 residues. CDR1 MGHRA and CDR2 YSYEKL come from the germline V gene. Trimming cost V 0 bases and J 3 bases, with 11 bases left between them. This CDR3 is CASSQDRKGYTEAFF. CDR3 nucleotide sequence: TGCGCCAGCAGCCAAGACCGGAAAGGGTACACTGAAGCTTTCTTT.

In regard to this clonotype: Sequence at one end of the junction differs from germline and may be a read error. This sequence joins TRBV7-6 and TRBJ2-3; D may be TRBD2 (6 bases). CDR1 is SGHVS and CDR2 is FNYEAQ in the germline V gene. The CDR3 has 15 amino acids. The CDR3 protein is CASSPGERVTDTQCF. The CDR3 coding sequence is TGTGCCAGCAGCCCCGGGGAGCGGGTCACAGATACGCAGTGTTTT.

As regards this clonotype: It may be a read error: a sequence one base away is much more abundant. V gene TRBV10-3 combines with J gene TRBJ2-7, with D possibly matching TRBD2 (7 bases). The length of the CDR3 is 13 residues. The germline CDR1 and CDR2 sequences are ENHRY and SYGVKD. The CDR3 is CTTRGGGSYEQYF. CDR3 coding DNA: TGTACCACCAGGGGAGGGGGCTCCTACGAGCAGTACTTC.

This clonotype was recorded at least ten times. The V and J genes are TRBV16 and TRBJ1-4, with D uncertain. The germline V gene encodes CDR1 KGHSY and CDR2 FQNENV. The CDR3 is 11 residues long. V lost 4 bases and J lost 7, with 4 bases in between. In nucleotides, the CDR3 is TGTGCCAGCAGCCTCAGTGAAAAACTGTTTTTT. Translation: CASSLSEKLFF.

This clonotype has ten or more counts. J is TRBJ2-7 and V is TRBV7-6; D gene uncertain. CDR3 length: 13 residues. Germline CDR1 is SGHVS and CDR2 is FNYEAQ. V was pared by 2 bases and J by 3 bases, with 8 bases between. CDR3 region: CASSLFPRYEQYF. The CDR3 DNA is TGTGCCAGCAGCTTATTTCCCCGCTACGAGCAGTACTTC.

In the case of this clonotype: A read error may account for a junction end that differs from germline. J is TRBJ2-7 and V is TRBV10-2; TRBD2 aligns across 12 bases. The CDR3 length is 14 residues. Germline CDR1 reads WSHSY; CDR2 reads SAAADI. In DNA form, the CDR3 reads TGTGCCATCGGAGGGACTAGCGGGCTCTACGAGCAGCACTTC. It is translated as CAIGGTSGLYEQHF.

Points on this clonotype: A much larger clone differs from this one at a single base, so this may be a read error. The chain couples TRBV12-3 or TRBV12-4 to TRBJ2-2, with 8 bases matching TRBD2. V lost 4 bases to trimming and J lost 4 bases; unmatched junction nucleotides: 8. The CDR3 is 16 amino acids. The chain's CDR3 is CASSYSGSLPTGELFF. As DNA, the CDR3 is TGTGCCAGCAGTTACAGCGGGAGCCTGCCCACCGGGGAGCTGTTTTTT.

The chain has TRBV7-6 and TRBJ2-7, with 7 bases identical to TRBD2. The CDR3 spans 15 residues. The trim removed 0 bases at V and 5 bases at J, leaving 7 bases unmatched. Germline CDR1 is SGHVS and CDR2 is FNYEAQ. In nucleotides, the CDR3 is TGTGCCAGCAGCTTAGCGGGAGGGCCAGGCGACGAGCAGTACTTC. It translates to CASSLAGGPGDEQYF. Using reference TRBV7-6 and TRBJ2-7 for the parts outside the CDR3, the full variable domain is GAGVSQSPRYKVTKRGQDVALRCDPISGHVSLYWYRQALGQGPEFLTYFNYEAQQDKSGLPNDRFSAERPEGSISTLTIQRTEQRDSAMYRCASSLAGGPGDEQYFGPGTRLTVT.

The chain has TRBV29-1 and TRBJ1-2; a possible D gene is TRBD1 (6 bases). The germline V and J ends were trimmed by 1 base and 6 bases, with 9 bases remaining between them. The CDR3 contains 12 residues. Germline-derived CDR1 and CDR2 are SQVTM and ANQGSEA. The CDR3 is CSVEGRGNGYTF. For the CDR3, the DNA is TGCAGCGTTGAAGGGAGGGGGAATGGCTACACCTTC.

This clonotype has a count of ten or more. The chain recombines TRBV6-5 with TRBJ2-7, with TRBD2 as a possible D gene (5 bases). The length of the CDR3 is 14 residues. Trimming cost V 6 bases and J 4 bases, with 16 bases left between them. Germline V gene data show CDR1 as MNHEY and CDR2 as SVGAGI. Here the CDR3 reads CASSPPEGRYEQYF. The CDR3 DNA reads TGTGCCAGCAGCCCCCCCGAGGGAAGGTACGAGCAGTACTTC.

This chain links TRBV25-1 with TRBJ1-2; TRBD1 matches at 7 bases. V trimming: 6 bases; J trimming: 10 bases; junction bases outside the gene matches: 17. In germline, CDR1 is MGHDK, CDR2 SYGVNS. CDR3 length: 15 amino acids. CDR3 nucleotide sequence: TGTGCCAGCAGGACAGAGGTCAGGGGGGAAGAAGACTACACCTTC. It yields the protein CASRTEVRGEEDYTF.